This T cell receptor beta chain was obtained from a study of vaccination effects on CD4 cells after COVID-19. Libraries were prepared by immunoSEQ multiplex PCR; TCRdb keeps only in-frame clonotypes and omits some of them. Among 55,000 to 80,000 clones listed, over 65% were seen once. The length of the CDR3 is 15 residues. Germline V lookup: CDR1 MDHEN, CDR2 SYDVKM. The V and J ends lost 6 bases and 4 bases respectively, with 17 bases between them. Using viral peptide pools, the ViraFEST assay grew out antigen-specific CD4+ T cells prior to sequencing. The authors isolated CD4+ T cells after around nine days of culture. Vaccine recipients lacked prior SARS-CoV-2 infection and had negative nucleocapsid antibodies. IL-2 at roughly 9.7 IU/ml and peptides at 8 to 10 ug/ml were added to cultured PBMC, fewer than 2.5 million per well. It was on days 3 and 7 that half the medium was replaced with IL-2 medium.

A word on this clone: The antigen is not known.

The sequenced sample was CD4+ T cells from PBMCs cultured with HCoV-OC43 spike peptides, obtained before COVID-19 vaccination. The subset denotes: HCoV-OC43 spike overlapping peptide pool stimulation. This chain joins TRBV28 and TRBJ2-3; perhaps TRBD1 as D (6 bases). The receptor was isolated from a human donor who received a COVID-19 vaccine. The CDR3 region is CASSRRRQAPDTQYF. The CDR3 region has the DNA TGTGCCAGCAGCCGCCGCCGACAGGCCCCAGATACGCAGTATTTT.